This T cell receptor beta chain was found in a study of blood T cells in healthy people across ages. Background on the study: Per every two T cells, about one barcoded beta molecule was captured by template switching. Study findings and constraints: A greater number of naive CD4+ cells and higher diversity distinguished long-lived donors from aged donors. With naive T cell percentage, TCR beta diversity showed a strong correlation.

CDR3 length equals 17 residues. The ends were cut back, 2 bases at V and 4 bases at J, with 19 bases in the middle. CDR1 is SEHNR and CDR2 is FQNEAQ in the germline V gene (reference sequence). For this clonotype: Its antigen is unidentified.

The authors extracted at least 6 micrograms of total RNA per sample. Using a J-beta primer mix together with a sample-barcoded 5' primer, a second PCR was run for about 7 to 12 cycles. Via MiXCR, TCRdb re-called the 5' RACE reads, giving one row per CDR3 protein. This table holds roughly 410,000 distinct CDR3 sequences, over 45% found once. The sample was blood. The TCR comes from a man between 60 and 70 years old in good health. J is TRBJ2-3 and V is TRBV7-9, with D tentatively TRBD1 or TRBD2 (6 bases each). CDR3 protein: CASSLRGAGISADTQYF. Here the CDR3 DNA reads TGTGCCAGCAGCTTAAGGGGGGCAGGGATATCGGCAGATACGCAGTATTTT.